This T cell receptor (beta chain) is from a study of blood T cells in healthy people across ages. Study observations and caveats: Naive CD4+ cells and diversity were both higher in long-lived donors than in aged donors. Roughly linear age-related decline in beta diversity appeared, significant by age 40.

Together with a sample-barcoded 5' primer, a J-beta primer mix was included in a second PCR lasting roughly 6 to 12 cycles. Via MiXCR, TCRdb re-called the 5' RACE reads, giving one row per CDR3 protein. The table has about a million distinct CDR3 sequences, roughly 51% seen once. As for this clonotype: Antigen unknown.

The CDR3 covers 14 residues. Trimming pared 7 bases from V and 2 bases from J, leaving 15 bases between. This chain links TRBV12-3 or TRBV12-4 with TRBJ2-7; TRBD1 or TRBD2 may be the D gene (5 bases each). What was sequenced was blood. This TCR was sampled from a woman aged 55-70 years in good health. The CDR3 is CASNPGTVTYEQYF. CDR3 bases: TGTGCCAGCAACCCCGGGACGGTTACCTACGAGCAGTACTTC.